This TCR beta chain stems from a study of cytomegalovirus exposure and HLA in healthy donors. Regarding the study as a whole: Upon later analysis, TCR association rates were observed to vary by HLA locus, being highest for DRB1 and lowest for HLA-C. One cluster of highly shared sequence variants probably arose as a sequencing artifact.

Points on this clone: Its target is unknown.

Trimming took 1 base from V and 4 from J, leaving 12 bases between them. Per germline, CDR1 LGHNA and CDR2 YNFKEQ. There are 15 residues in the CDR3. The primer mix had 60 Vbeta and 13 Jbeta primers. TCRdb keeps only in-frame clones here, not all; method: immunoSEQ multiplex PCR. The sample has 30,000 to 50,000 clones; 60% to 70% are singletons. Sequenced sample: PBMCs. The receptor comes from a man aged 35-49 years in good health and CMV-seronegative. The genes are TRBV4-2 and TRBJ2-3; D might be TRBD2 (5 bases). CDR3 in DNA: TGTGCCAGCAGCCAAGGGAGAGGGTCCGCAGATACGCAGTATTTT. Translated: CASSQGRGSADTQYF.